This T cell receptor beta chain was obtained from a study of blood T cell repertoires in COVID-19. Study-wide context: Acute and convalescent COVID-19 specimens originated in the United States, Italy and Spain.

This clone occurred once. The assay was immunoSEQ multiplex PCR, and TCRdb's table has in-frame clones only and misses some. The top ten hold 2.3% of the sample, which has around 160,000 clones, roughly 90% seen once. With 7 bases clipped from V and 0 bases from J, the junction kept 3 bases outside the gene matches. The CDR3 runs to 13 residues. This TCR was sampled from a human donor in a cohort sampled during active COVID-19. Specimen: peripheral blood. The J gene is TRBJ2-7, the V gene TRBV12-3 or TRBV12-4; 7 bases are shared with TRBD2. This chain's CDR3 is CASNGGSSYEQYF. The CDR3 coding sequence is TGTGCCAGCAATGGCGGGAGCTCCTACGAGCAGTACTTC.